This T cell receptor (beta chain) was documented in a study of regulatory T cells in long-lasting Graves disease. Notes on the study in general: Accuracy was possibly reduced by small sample size.

The CDR3 has 14 residues. CDR1 is SQVTM and CDR2 is ANQGSEA in the germline V gene. Trimming took 5 bases from V and 2 from J, leaving 15 bases between them. HTBI primers from iRepertoire and Arm-PCR of CDR3 regions yielded the TCR beta libraries. Per the original methods: Analysis of the samples identified around 60 TRBV and 13 to 15 TRBJ segments. MiXCR, applied by TCRdb to the multiplex PCR reads, yields one record per CDR3 protein. TCRdb, not the authors, supplied the V and J calls. The profile shows fewer than 400,000 distinct CDR3 sequences, around 20% of them singletons. This clonotype was picked up a small number of times. Its specificity is not known. Sample time point: persistent/refractory GD, antithyroid drugs over 5 years with positive TRAb. PBMC-derived RNA was used for the TCR library. By American Thyroid Association guidelines, Graves' disease was diagnosed in the cohort.

The origin of this receptor is a female donor with Graves disease. The starting material was peripheral blood mononuclear cells (PBMCs), obtained when the disease was refractory, from a patient treated with antithyroid drugs. This chain joins TRBV29-1 and TRBJ1-2; D is uncertain. The CDR3 loop is CSVQPRPPNYGYTF. CDR3 DNA sequence: TGCAGCGTTCAGCCCAGGCCGCCCAACTATGGCTACACCTTC.